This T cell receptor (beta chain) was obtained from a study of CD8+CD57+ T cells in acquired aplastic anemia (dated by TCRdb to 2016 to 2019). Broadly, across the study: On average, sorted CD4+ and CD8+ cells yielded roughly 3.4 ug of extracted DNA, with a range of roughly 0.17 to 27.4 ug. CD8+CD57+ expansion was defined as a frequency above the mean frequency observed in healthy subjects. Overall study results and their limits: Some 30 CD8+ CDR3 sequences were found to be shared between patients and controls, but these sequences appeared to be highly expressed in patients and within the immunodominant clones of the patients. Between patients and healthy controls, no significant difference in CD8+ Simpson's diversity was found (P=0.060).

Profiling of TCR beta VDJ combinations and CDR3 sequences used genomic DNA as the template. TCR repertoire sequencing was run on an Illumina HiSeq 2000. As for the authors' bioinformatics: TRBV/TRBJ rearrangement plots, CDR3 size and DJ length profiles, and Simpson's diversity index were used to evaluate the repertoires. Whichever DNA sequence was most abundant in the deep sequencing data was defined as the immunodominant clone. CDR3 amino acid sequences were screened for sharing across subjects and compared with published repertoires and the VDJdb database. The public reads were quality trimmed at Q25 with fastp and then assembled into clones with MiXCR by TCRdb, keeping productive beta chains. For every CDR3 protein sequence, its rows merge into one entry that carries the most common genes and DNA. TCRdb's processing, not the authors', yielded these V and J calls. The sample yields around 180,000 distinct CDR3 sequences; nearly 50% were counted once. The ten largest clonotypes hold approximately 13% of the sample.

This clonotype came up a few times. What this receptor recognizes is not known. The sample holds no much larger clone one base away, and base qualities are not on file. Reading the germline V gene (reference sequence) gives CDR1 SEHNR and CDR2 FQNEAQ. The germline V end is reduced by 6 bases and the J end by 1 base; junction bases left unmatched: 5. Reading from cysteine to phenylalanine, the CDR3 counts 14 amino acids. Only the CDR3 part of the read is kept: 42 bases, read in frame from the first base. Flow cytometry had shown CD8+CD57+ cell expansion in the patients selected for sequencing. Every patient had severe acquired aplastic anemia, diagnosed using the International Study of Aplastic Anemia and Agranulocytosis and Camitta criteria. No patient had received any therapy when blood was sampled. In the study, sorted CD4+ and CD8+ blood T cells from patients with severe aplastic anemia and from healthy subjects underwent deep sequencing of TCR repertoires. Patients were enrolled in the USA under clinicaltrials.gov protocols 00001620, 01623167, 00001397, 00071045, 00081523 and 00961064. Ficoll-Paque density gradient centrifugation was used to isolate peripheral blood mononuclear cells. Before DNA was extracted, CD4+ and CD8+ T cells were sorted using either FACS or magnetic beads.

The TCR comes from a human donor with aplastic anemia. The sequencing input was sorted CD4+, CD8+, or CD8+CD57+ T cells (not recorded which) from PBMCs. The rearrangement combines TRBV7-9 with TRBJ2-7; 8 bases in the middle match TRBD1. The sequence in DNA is TGTGCCAGCAGTGTCAGACAGGGGTCCTACGAGCAGTACTTC. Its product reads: CASSVRQGSYEQYF.